This T cell receptor beta chain originates from a study of CD8+ T cells in alopecia areata. The CDR3 runs to 17 residues. Germline V gene sequence: CDR1 LGHNA, CDR2 YNFKEQ. V lost 0 bases, J lost 4 bases, and 7 bases stayed unmatched. Points on this clone: The antigen remains undetermined.

Treatment specified: oral pan-JAK inhibitor, 5-10 mg twice daily. Following RNA extraction, reverse transcription yielded cDNA that acted as the sequencing template. Generated by immunoSEQ multiplex PCR, the TCRdb table keeps only in-frame clones and is missing some. The table lists 150,000 to 200,000 clones, around three fifths of them singletons, with approximately 1.3% in the top ten. General study findings and limits: Tofacitinib delivered significant drops in scalp clonality and in expanded CD8+ clones among the top 100.

The material was CD4+ T cells sorted from blood, obtained between weeks 49 and 50, from a patient treated with tofacitinib. The chain links TRBV4-2 to TRBJ2-3; 10 positions agree with TRBD2. The receptor was derived from a human donor with alopecia areata. DNA of the CDR3: TGTGCCAGCAGCCAAGATTTCAGCGGGGGGGCGTCAGATACGCAGTATTTT. Translated, it gives CASSQDFSGGASDTQYF.